One sample yielded the 24 T cell receptor beta chains listed below, sequenced in a study of CD8+CD57+ T cells in acquired aplastic anemia. The TCR beta profiling, which covered VDJ combination and CDR3 sequence, was carried out using genomic DNA as the template. TCRdb used MiXCR to reprocess the reads, holding one entry per CDR3 protein. The sample includes just over 40,000 distinct CDR3 sequences, over 55% seen only once; the top ten take 45% to 75%. Flow cytometry had shown expanded CD8+CD57+ cells in the patients chosen for sequencing. The material sequenced was sorted CD4+, CD8+, or CD8+CD57+ T cells (not recorded which) from PBMCs. These receptors all stem from a human donor with aplastic anemia.

The gene calls are TRBV3-1 and TRBJ1-2; D is possibly TRBD1 (5 bases). V lost 1 base and J lost 4, with 16 bases in between. The CDR3 covers 16 residues. The V gene's germline CDR1 is LGHDT and CDR2 YNNKEL (reference sequence). CDR3 sequence (DNA): TGTGCCAGCAGCCAAGTTTCGGGCAGGGTGGGCTATGGCTACACCTTC. Protein product: CASSQVSGRVGYGYTF.

The genes are TRBV7-2 and TRBJ2-7; no clear D. This CDR3 spans 13 amino acids. CDR1 SGHTA and CDR2 FQGNSA come from the germline V gene. V lost 1 base, J lost 5 bases, and 9 bases lay in between. The CDR3: CASSLGPRDEQYF. In DNA form, the CDR3 reads TGTGCCAGCAGCTTAGGTCCGCGAGACGAGCAGTACTTC. Supplemented by reference TRBV7-2 and TRBJ2-7, the full variable domain reads GAGVSQSPSNKVTEKGKDVELRCDPISGHTALYWYRQSLGQGLEFLIYFQGNSAPDKSGLPSDRFSAERTGGSVSTLTIQRTQQEDSAVYLCASSLGPRDEQYFGPGTRLTVT.

In its sample, this clonotype was seen many times. This chain links TRBV4-2 with TRBJ1-1; the D gene is possibly TRBD1 (6 bases). This CDR3 contains 14 residues. V shed 1 base and J shed 1 base, with 7 bases lying between them. Looked up from germline, CDR1 is LGHNA and CDR2 is YNFKEQ. The CDR3 DNA follows: TGTGCCAGCAGCCAAGCGGGACAGAACACTGAAGCTTTCTTT. Amino acid sequence: CASSQAGQNTEAFF.

The chain uses TRBV7-8 and TRBJ1-2; possibly TRBD1 for D (5 bases). Looked up from germline, CDR1 is SGHVS and CDR2 is FQNEAQ. The V and J ends lost 4 bases and 6 bases respectively, with 18 bases between them. CDR3 length: 15 amino acids. The CDR3 here is CASSYEGLLGDGYTF. The CDR3, as DNA: TGTGCCAGCAGCTACGAGGGACTCCTAGGAGATGGCTACACCTTC.

The chain employs TRBV2 and TRBJ2-7; D perhaps matches TRBD1 (6 bases). CDR1 and CDR2 from the germline V gene are SNHLY and FYNNEI. The V and J ends lost 6 bases and 2 bases respectively, with 14 bases between them. The CDR3 runs to 14 residues. The CDR3 DNA is TGTGCCAGCAGCCTCCGGGACACAACCTACGAGCAGTACTTC. It translates to CASSLRDTTYEQYF.

The rearrangement joins TRBV4-2 to TRBJ1-3; D is undetermined. Germline V CDR1 and CDR2: LGHNA, YNFKEQ. The CDR3 spans 12 residues. The V end lost 3 bases, the J end lost 7 bases, and 7 bases lay between the germline ends. CDR3 nucleotide sequence: TGTGCCAGCAGCCAGCCGGGGAACACCATATATTTT. It yields the protein CASSQPGNTIYF.

This clonotype showed up many times. J is TRBJ2-3 and V is TRBV12-3 or TRBV12-4; D could derive from TRBD1 or TRBD2 (5 bases each). The CDR3 has 16 residues. V dropped 0 bases and J dropped 0 bases, with 10 bases sitting between them. The CDR3 here is CASSLAGDPSTDTQYF. In DNA form, the CDR3 reads TGTGCCAGCAGTTTAGCGGGGGATCCCAGCACAGATACGCAGTATTTT.

V is TRBV2 and J is TRBJ1-5; TRBD1 agrees at 7 bases. The ends lost 10 bases at V and 10 bases at J; junction bases unmatched: 10. CDR3 length: 12 amino acids. Per the germline V gene, CDR1 is SNHLY and CDR2 is FYNNEI. Written as DNA, the CDR3 is TGTGCCATTGACAGGGAAATGCCCCCCCAGCATTTT. The encoded protein is CAIDREMPPQHF.

Notes on this clonotype: A much larger clonotype is one base distant, so this may be a read error. The J gene is TRBJ2-1, the V gene TRBV11-1, with 7 positions matching TRBD2. The CDR3 contains 15 residues. The V segment lost 6 bases and the J segment 8 bases; nucleotides outside the gene matches: 13. Per the germline V gene, CDR1 is SGHAT and CDR2 is FQDESV (reference sequence). The CDR3 protein is CASSGSGRRGDEQFF. Here the CDR3 DNA reads TGTGCCAGCAGTGGCTCCGGGCGTCGGGGGGATGAGCAGTTCTTC. The entire variable domain, with the rest obtained from reference TRBV11-1 and TRBJ2-1, is as follows: EAEVAQSPRYKITEKSQAVAFWCDPISGHATLYWYRQILGQGPELLVQFQDESVVDDSQLPKDRFSAERLKGVDSTLKIQPAELGDSAMYLCASSGSGRRGDEQFFGPGTRLTVL.

This clonotype was counted many times. The chain's CDR3 is CASTRGGLNNSPLHF. The DNA of the CDR3 is TGTGCCAGCACCCGAGGGGGTTTGAATAATTCACCCCTCCACTTT. This rearrangement joins TRBV2 to TRBJ1-6, with D perhaps matching TRBD1 (6 bases). The CDR3 spans 15 residues. The V end was cut by 7 bases, the J end by 5 bases, with 15 bases between. Germline CDR1 SNHLY, CDR2 FYNNEI.

The gene calls are TRBV2 and TRBJ1-2, with no clear D. The V end was cut by 5 bases, the J end by 2 bases, with 18 bases between. CDR1 is SNHLY and CDR2 is FYNNEI in the germline V gene. This CDR3 is 16 amino acids long. The CDR3 region is CASSSWALGGNYGYTF. The CDR3 bases are TGTGCCAGCAGTTCCTGGGCCCTTGGCGGGAACTATGGCTACACCTTC.

V usage is TRBV24-1 and J usage is TRBJ2-7, with a weak D call TRBD1 (6 bases). This CDR3 is built from 13 residues. In germline, CDR1 is KGHDR, CDR2 SFDVKD. V dropped 9 bases and J dropped 5 bases, with 16 bases sitting between them. CDR3 sequence: CATSRPGANEQYF. The CDR3 DNA reads TGTGCCACCTCACGGCCAGGGGCCAACGAGCAGTACTTC.

As for this clonotype: Germline and junction disagree at one end, which may indicate a read error. The chain is built from TRBV10-1 and TRBJ2-5; the D is unclear. The germline CDR1 and CDR2 sequences are WNHNN and SYGVQD (reference sequence). This CDR3 comprises 8 residues. The CDR3, as DNA: TGCGCCTGCAGTGACCAGTACTTC. Protein product: CACSDQYF.

The V and J genes are TRBV12-3 or TRBV12-4 and TRBJ2-7; TRBD1 or TRBD2 may be the D gene (5 bases each). V lost 6 bases and J 0 bases, leaving 21 bases between the germline ends. This CDR3 is 17 amino acids long. CDR3 DNA: TGTGCCAGCAGCACCGGGACGCTGGGGGAAAGCTCCTACGAGCAGTACTTC. Translation gives CASSTGTLGESSYEQYF.

On this clonotype itself: This may be a read error, as it is one base from a much larger clone. The conserved final phenylalanine or tryptophan is absent from the CDR3, which likely points to a read error. This sequence joins TRBV29-1 and TRBJ2-3; D is unresolved. The V gene lost 0 bases and the J gene lost 2 bases, with 9 bases spanning the gap. The CDR3 loop spans 14 amino acids. Germline assignment: CDR1 SQVTM and CDR2 ANQGSEA. CDR3 sequence reads: CSVEDRDHTDTQYS. For the CDR3, the DNA is TGCAGCGTTGAAGATCGTGATCACACAGATACGCAGTATTCT.

Points on this clonotype: A read error may account for a junction end that differs from germline. The chain couples TRBV10-3 to TRBJ2-6; tentative D call: TRBD1 (5 bases). The CDR3 sequence is 16 residues long. Germline V gene lookup returns CDR1 ENHRY and CDR2 SYGVKD. In nucleotides, the CDR3 is TGTGACATCAGTGAGACCCAGGGTTCTGGGGCCAACGTCCTGACCTTC. It yields the protein CDISETQGSGANVLTF.

In this sample, this clonotype turned up a few times. CDR3 bases: TGTGCCAGCAGCTTAGGCGGTGACAGGGAGCAGTACTTC. It translates to CASSLGGDREQYF. The V and J genes are TRBV7-8 and TRBJ2-7; possibly TRBD1 for D (6 bases). Germline CDR1 and CDR2: SGHVS and FQNEAQ. The CDR3 is 13 residues long. V lost 1 base to trimming and J lost 7 bases, with 11 bases between them.

This clonotype was detected only once. The chain links TRBV2 to TRBJ1-1; TRBD1 is a possible D gene (5 bases). The CDR3 has 14 residues. CDR1 and CDR2 (germline): SNHLY, FYNNEI. Trimming cost V 6 bases and J 1 base, with 12 bases left between them. In nucleotides, the CDR3 is TGTGCCAGCAGGAAACGACAGTCGAACACTGAAGCTTTCTTT. This gives the protein CASRKRQSNTEAFF. Full variable domain (rest looked up from reference TRBV2 and TRBJ1-1): EPEVTQTPSHQVTQMGQEVILRCVPISNHLYFYWYRQILGQKVEFLVSFYNNEISEKSEIFDDQFSVERPDGSNFTLKIRSTKLEDSAMYFCASRKRQSNTEAFFGQGTRLTVV.

The V gene is TRBV7-8, the J gene TRBJ1-1, with a tentative D call TRBD1 (6 bases). The CDR3 totals 16 residues. The ends were cut back, 6 bases at V and 4 bases at J, with 21 bases in the middle. From germline, CDR1 is SGHVS and CDR2 FQNEAQ. Here the CDR3 DNA reads TGTGCCAGCAGTCGTCGCACTGGGGGGCGGGTCACTGAAGCTTTCTTT. Translated, it gives CASSRRTGGRVTEAFF.

V usage is TRBV24-1 and J usage is TRBJ1-6; possibly TRBD1 for D (5 bases). Trimming stripped 11 bases from V and 2 bases from J, with 12 bases between. The germline CDR1 and CDR2 sequences are KGHDR and SFDVKD. The CDR3 totals 14 residues. CDR3 coding DNA: TGTGCCAGCATAGGGGATACCTATAATTCACCCCTCCACTTT. It yields the protein CASIGDTYNSPLHF.

This clonotype was recorded at least ten times. This chain uses TRBV11-2 with TRBJ1-1, with TRBD1 as a possible D gene (5 bases). The CDR3 length is 17 residues. The germline V gene encodes CDR1 SGHAT and CDR2 FQNNGV. V was shortened by 4 bases and J by 0 bases, with 18 bases between the two germline ends. CDR3 in amino acids: CASSSQGYLVMNTEAFF. In DNA, the CDR3 is TGTGCCAGCAGCTCTCAGGGTTACTTAGTCATGAACACTGAAGCTTTCTTT.

V is TRBV15 and J is TRBJ2-7, with D perhaps TRBD1 (6 bases). Germline V lookup: CDR1 LNHNV, CDR2 YYDKDF (reference sequence). The V end lost 3 bases, the J end lost 6 bases, and 12 bases lay between the germline ends. This CDR3 spans 13 amino acids. This chain's CDR3 is CATSSSPRGEQYF. The CDR3 region has the DNA TGTGCCACCAGCAGTTCCCCCAGGGGCGAGCAGTACTTC.

V usage is TRBV15 and J usage is TRBJ1-6; D may be TRBD1 (5 bases). This CDR3 spans 12 amino acids. The V end was cut by 6 bases, the J end by 7 bases, with 7 bases between. Per the germline V gene, CDR1 is LNHNV and CDR2 is YYDKDF (reference sequence). The CDR3: CATRSGNSPLHF. Written as DNA, the CDR3 is TGTGCCACCAGATCAGGGAATTCACCCCTCCACTTT.

This rearrangement joins TRBV15 to TRBJ2-2; TRBD2 might be the D (5 bases). The CDR3 is 15 residues long. V lost 3 bases, J lost 5 bases, and 13 bases lay in between. Germline assignment: CDR1 LNHNV and CDR2 YYDKDF (reference sequence). CDR3 nucleotides: TGTGCCACCAGCAGTGTAGCGACTGAGACCGGGGAGCTGTTTTTT. It yields the protein CATSSVATETGELFF.